The rows below give T cell receptor beta chains drawn from one sample of a study of lymphopenia after photon versus proton radiotherapy. Sequencing used immunoSEQ multiplex PCR; TCRdb keeps in-frame clones, though not all of them. The sample carries around 30,000 clones, over 75% recorded once. This specimen was peripheral blood, taken from a patient treated with proton-based radiotherapy. The receptor set was obtained from a woman aged 70-85 years with pancreatic cancer. CDR3s include the opening cysteine and the closing phenylalanine or tryptophan. The D gene is left open where the match is weak. Where a row states a size, it is once, few, many or the class of an expanded clone; other rows omit it.

v_call,d_call,j_call,clone_size,cdr3_nt,cdr3_aa
TRBV6-5,NA,TRBJ1-3,NA,TGTGCCACCCACCCGAGCTCTGGAAACACCATATATTTT,CATHPSSGNTIYF
TRBV19,NA,TRBJ1-2,once,TGTGCCAGTAGTATCGAACCCTATGGCTACACCTTC,CASSIEPYGYTF
TRBV19,TRBD1,TRBJ1-1,once,TGTGCCAGTAGTAGGGACAGGGGCACTGAAGCTTTCTTT,CASSRDRGTEAFF
TRBV6-5,TRBD1,TRBJ2-1,NA,TGTGCCAGCAGTGCGGACAGGGGCAGATACAATGAGCAGTTCTTC,CASSADRGRYNEQFF
TRBV7-2,NA,TRBJ2-6,once,TGTGCCAGCAGCTTAGACGACAGGTTAGGCTCTGGGGCCAACGTCCTGACTTTC,CASSLDDRLGSGANVLTF
TRBV19,TRBD2,TRBJ2-7,few,TGTGCCAGCCGGGAGGTAGCGGGTCCCTACGAGCAGTACTTC,CASREVAGPYEQYF
TRBV28,TRBD2,TRBJ2-1,NA,TGTGCCAGCAGTTTGTTGTCACTAGCGGGAGATGAGCAGTTCTTC,CASSLLSLAGDEQFF
TRBV7-2,TRBD1,TRBJ2-1,few,TGTGCCAGCAGCCTAATGGGGCCCGGGACAGGGGACAATGAGCAGTTCTTC,CASSLMGPGTGDNEQFF
TRBV6-4,TRBD1,TRBJ2-7,NA,TGTGCCAGCAGACCTCTACAGGGGAAAACCTACGAGCAGTACTTC,CASRPLQGKTYEQYF
TRBV4-3,NA,TRBJ2-3,few,TGCGCCAGCAGCCAAGAAGCAGATACGCAGTATTTT,CASSQEADTQYF
TRBV11-2,NA,TRBJ1-1,NA,TGTGCCAGCAGAACGAACACTGAAGCTTTCTTT,CASRTNTEAFF
TRBV5-1,NA,TRBJ2-5,NA,TGCGCCAGCAGCTTGGTTCAGCCACGGGAGACCCAGTACTTC,CASSLVQPRETQYF
TRBV30,NA,TRBJ1-3,NA,TGTGCCTGGAGTGCCGACAGTGTCTCTGGAAACACCATATATTTT,CAWSADSVSGNTIYF
TRBV7-3,TRBD2,TRBJ2-1,NA,TGTGCCAGCAGCTCCCCTAGCGGGAGACAGTACAATGAGCAGTTCTTC,CASSSPSGRQYNEQFF
TRBV16,TRBD2,TRBJ2-7,NA,TGTGCCAGCAGCCAAACGAGGGGCGGGAGGGCCCTCAAGTACGAGCAGTACTTC,CASSQTRGGRALKYEQYF
TRBV28,NA,TRBJ1-5,NA,TGTGCCAGCAGTTCAAAGAACAGGGCCAATCAGCCCCAGCATTTT,CASSSKNRANQPQHF
TRBV27,TRBD2,TRBJ2-7,NA,TGTGCCAGCAGTTTAGGGGGGGGTTGGGACGAGCAGTACTTC,CASSLGGGWDEQYF
TRBV18,NA,TRBJ2-7,NA,TGTGCCAGCTCACCATCTAGGGGCTCCTACGAGCAGTACTTC,CASSPSRGSYEQYF
TRBV5-4,NA,TRBJ1-4,NA,TGTGCCAGCAGCTTGGCGGGGGGAAATGGTGAAAAACTGTTTTTT,CASSLAGGNGEKLFF
TRBV2,TRBD2,TRBJ2-1,NA,TGTGCCAGCAGTGGGTCAGCGGGAGGGTCCAATGAGCAGTTCTTC,CASSGSAGGSNEQFF
TRBV28,NA,TRBJ1-6,NA,TGTGCCAGCAGTACATTACTGGGCCGGGGACGAGGTACTGGTTCACCCCTCCACTTT,CASSTLLGRGRGTGSPLHF
TRBV5-1,NA,TRBJ2-2,NA,TGCGCCAGCAGCAGTCAGACAAACACCGGGGAGCTGTTTTTT,CASSSQTNTGELFF
TRBV28,TRBD2,TRBJ2-7,NA,TGTGCCAGCAGTTTTCTAGCGGGAGGGGACCTGGGTTCCCCCTACGAGCAGTACTTC,CASSFLAGGDLGSPYEQYF
TRBV5-1,NA,TRBJ2-2,NA,TGCGCCAGCAGCTTAGGGCAGAGAACGAACACCGGGGAGCTGTTTTTT,CASSLGQRTNTGELFF
TRBV19,NA,TRBJ2-7,NA,TGTGCCAGTAGTACAAAATTAACAGGATTTGGTTACGAGCAGTACTTC,CASSTKLTGFGYEQYF
TRBV4-1,TRBD1,TRBJ1-5,NA,TGCGCCAGCAGCAAAACAGGGGCTGATGGAAATCAGCCCCAGCATTTT,CASSKTGADGNQPQHF